This entry is about one T cell receptor beta chain. Its antigen remains undetermined. Within one base of it there is no much larger clone, and no base qualities were kept. This record comes from a study of cytomegalovirus exposure and HLA in healthy donors (dated by TCRdb to the late 2010s). Some background on the complete study: An earlier analysis of some 600 of the donors reported over 250 Gb of sequence data and roughly 120 million unique TCR beta sequences obtained from 150 million to 200 million T cells. The study aimed to test whether signatures of past pathogen exposure could be identified by cataloging public T cell receptors. Among some 400 genotyped donors of the cohort, an average of around 250,000 unique TCR beta nucleotide sequences was sequenced per donor, of which about 19% were non-productive. In an earlier analysis of over 550 of the donors, high-throughput TCR beta sequencing was used to judge whether each TCR beta V gene segment behaved as functional or pseudogenic. Both class I and class II loci were covered by HLA typing, at four-digit resolution. Using immunosequencing, the study profiled T cell repertoires from about 610 subjects and related those repertoires to cytomegalovirus serostatus. Of the 398 genotyped donors, over 70% fell in the genetic ancestry cluster associated with self-reported Caucasian donors. Genome-wide SNP genotypes for about 60% of the roughly 670 donors were used in a later genetic analysis, which treated that subset as a discovery cohort. A later analysis re-examined previously published TCR beta repertoires from hundreds of donors and added high-resolution HLA genotyping to investigate patterns of TCR occurrence. To predict cytomegalovirus infection status, the study combined high-throughput TCR immunosequencing, statistical association of individual TCRs with disease status, and machine learning. In addition to the first cohort of about 650 subjects, a separate validation cohort of approximately 120 different subjects was used. Donor age, sex, ethnicity and CMV serostatus were collected together with the repertoire data. All discovery cohort repertoires had been generated using a single sequencing platform. Several DR-DQ haplotypes were handled as single units for association and clustering, since linkage in the cohort was strong. Typing coverage differed by locus: A, B, C, DRB1 and DQB1 were typed in roughly 620-640 donors, DQA1 in 500 to 550, DPA1 in nearly 610, and DPB1 in about 450. Roughly 300 gigabases of sequencing data and 91 million or so unique TCR sequences made up an early release that covered about 640 HLA-typed donors. In the later analysis, no new phenotypic data were used to find candidate immune exposures; instead, reliance was placed on TCR beta sequences and their occurrence across donors.

Libraries were prepared through the immunoSEQ multiplex PCR assay. For the multiplex PCR, a mixture combining 60 forward primers for TCR Vbeta segments and 13 reverse primers for TCR Jbeta segments was used. The CDR3 region of rearranged TCR beta genes was amplified from genomic DNA by a multiplex PCR assay. Amplified TCR beta libraries were sequenced as 87-base-pair reads on the Illumina HiSeq System. The authors' pipeline ran thus. A later analysis tallied 70 million to 100 million unique TCR beta chains across the 666 repertoires, and some 10 million of those chains were shared by two or more donors. A nearest-neighbor algorithm error-corrected the raw reads and collapsed the reads into unique sequences, merging closely related sequences to remove PCR and sequencing errors. V, D and J gene segments were assigned by aligning CDR3 sequences to IMGT reference sequences. Each retained sequence needed at least a six-nucleotide match to both a V gene segment and a J gene segment. Rearrangements were called productive when the CDR3 lacked stop codons and stayed in frame with V and J; all others were non-productive. CDR3 was defined according to IMGT convention as the region running from the second conserved V-encoded cysteine to the conserved J-encoded phenylalanine. The earlier analysis of some 550 of the donors excluded any sequence lacking an unambiguous match to a single V gene segment. In an earlier analysis of roughly 500 of the donors, V segments were called functional above 56.7% productive rearrangements and were called segregating when the between-donor standard deviation exceeded 5%. To diagnose cytomegalovirus status from the catalog of TCR beta chain sequences, a statistical classification framework was built. V and J gene assignment, in a later analysis, came from comparing TCR nucleotide sequences with IMGT/GENE-DB human TR gene sequences. In a later analysis, CDR3 sequences and most-parsimonious VDJ recombination scenarios were assigned using the TCRdist pipeline. In a later analysis, each TCR beta chain was defined by its CDR3 amino acid sequence together with its V-gene family, and reads lacking a unique V-gene family were excluded. To address suspected cross-contamination and a sequencing artifact, a later analysis removed several hundred highly shared, low-generation-probability nucleotide sequences. In a later analysis, a clonal expansion index was calculated for each public chain from normalized within-repertoire ranks of inferred template counts. A later analysis computed generation probabilities with a VDJ recombination model fitted to out-of-frame rearrangements, and checked the results against IGoR. In a later analysis, TCR-TCR, TCR-HLA and TCR-CMV co-occurrence was scored with hypergeometric tests, and a repertoire-size bias correction was applied to TCR pairs. False discovery rates were estimated in a later analysis by permuting HLA or CMV assignments 20 times. In a later analysis, co-occurring TCRs were grouped with DBSCAN, and TCRdist sequence similarity was added when clustering was performed within HLA-allele-positive subsets. Repertoires with fewer than 30,000 or more than 120,000 public chains, plus five repertoires with anomalous nucleotide sharing, were excluded from co-occurrence clustering. The source is immuneACCESS, and TCRdb retained only in-frame sequences with V and J called. Part of the clones is not carried over; for the studies checked, unresolved V genes explain less than half of this, and the remainder is unexplained. V and J calls and clone size come straight from that table; D and trimming were deduced from the DNA. The sample table lists approximately 150,000 clones, 65% to 85% of them with a count of one. The ten largest clonotypes hold around 7% of the sample.

The CDR3 runs 15 amino acids, cysteine and phenylalanine included. Only the CDR3 portion is preserved as DNA: 45 bases, with reading frame beginning at the first base. V and J are trimmed by 6 bases and 4 bases, and the gene matches miss 9 bases of the junction. CDR1 MDHEN and CDR2 SYDVKM are derived from the germline V gene. The cohort was made up of about 610 healthy bone marrow donors. At the time of sampling, every cohort member was nominally healthy, though immune exposures that went unrecorded were likely present. The donor tested CMV seropositive and was one of the 289 seropositive cohort members. A peripheral blood sample was provided by each donor, and peripheral blood mononuclear cells were used for TCR beta sequencing. The Qiagen DNeasy Blood Extraction Kit was used to extract genomic DNA from the blood cell samples. Overall study results and their limits: According to the authors, the approach could potentially be generalized to other disease states and immunological phenotypes. Roughly uniform sequencing depth across donors was assumed in presence/absence analyses, although this assumption may not hold. According to a later analysis, parvovirus B19, influenza, CMV and Epstein-Barr virus appeared linked to several top co-occurrence clusters. Cytomegalovirus status was reported to be diagnosed by the classifier with high specificity and sensitivity in both the original and validation cohorts. A later genetic analysis associated a missense DCLRE1C variant with V-gene and J-gene trimming of TCR beta chains, and an independent cohort replicated the association. The study listed 150 to 200 TCR beta chains as associated with cytomegalovirus. This cohort had only TCR beta chains sequenced, and the lack of alpha or paired-chain data limited which features could be detected. Because counts were too low, seventeen rarely observed V segments, including chromosome 9 orphons, were left out of the earlier analysis of 587 of the donors. CMV serostatus was the only immune exposure information available for the cohort. When HLA alleles, especially DR and DQ, strongly co-occurred, attributing TCR associations to individual alleles was difficult. Most TCR sequences were observed very rarely across donors, whereas some public TCRs were present in many individuals. A further reported finding was that TCR beta sequences accurately predicted the HLA-A and HLA-B alleles for most subjects in the first cohort. Correlated functional status among segregating V segments might be attributable to linkage disequilibrium, but an unknown experimental factor could not be ruled out. The sequencing pipeline was judged likely to have produced a cluster of highly shared sequence variants as a technical artifact. In an earlier analysis of some 550 of the donors, most TCR beta V segments were observed in productive rearrangements about 90% or about 30% of the time, broadly matching IMGT annotations. HLA typing was unavailable for some donors at each locus, so association tests used only the typed subset. Some IMGT-functional V segments, including TRBV6-2 and TRBV6-3, could not be told apart with the 87-base-pair reads, so those segments were excluded. According to a later analysis, most CMV-associated TCR beta chains appeared to be HLA-restricted, and the HLA associations seemed to be driven largely by CMV exposure. A few of the identified cytomegalovirus-associated TCR beta chains were confirmed in vitro to be specific for cytomegalovirus antigens. Compared with the approximately 670-donor mean, donors in an Asian-associated ancestry cluster had fewer N-insertions in productive TCRs, according to a later genetic analysis. In a later analysis, around 17,000 TCR beta sequences were associated with specific HLA alleles at a false discovery rate of 0.05. In a later analysis, HLA-associated TCR beta chains showed more clonal expansion and lower generation probabilities than non-associated chains that were equally common. In a later analysis, the rate of TCR association differed among HLA loci, with DRB1 alleles having the most associated TCRs and HLA-C alleles having the fewest.

This TCR came from a middle-aged woman in good health and CMV-seropositive. Sequenced: PBMCs. The sequence joins TRBV28 to TRBJ1-1; the central 9 bases match TRBD1. The base sequence is TGTGCCAGCAGACCACCCGGGACAGGGAGCACTGAAGCTTTCTTT. Its protein reads: CASRPPGTGSTEAFF.